This is a list of T cell receptor beta chains from one sample in a study of spatial heterogeneity in lung cancer. MiXCR, applied by TCRdb to the 5' RACE reads, yields one record per CDR3 protein. The profile shows 7,500 to 9,500 distinct CDR3 sequences, 6.5% to 10% of them singletons. This material consisted of PBMCs, taken at surgery. These receptors were taken from a female donor with early-stage non-small cell lung cancer. The CDR3 runs from the conserved cysteine through the conserved F or W. A D gene is named only where the DNA matches it firmly. The size field is filled for only some rows; it gives once, few, many or a size class.

d_gene	v_gene	abundance	j_gene	CDR3aa	CDR3nt
.	TRBV29-1	few	TRBJ1-2	CSTEGTVNGYTF	TGCAGCACCGAGGGAACAGTCAACGGCTACACCTTC
.	TRBV24-1	many	TRBJ2-3	CATSGPTPERYTQYF	TGTGCCACCAGTGGCCCGACGCCAGAGAGGTATACGCAGTATTTT
.	TRBV29-1	.	TRBJ2-3	CSCRDIGTDTQYF	TGCAGCTGCCGGGATATCGGCACAGATACGCAGTATTTT
.	TRBV23-1	many	TRBJ2-2	CASSQSGPQNTGELFF	TGCGCCAGCAGTCAATCAGGACCTCAGAACACCGGGGAGCTGTTTTTT
.	TRBV11-2	many	TRBJ2-1	CASSLDPPPRYEQFF	TGTGCCAGCAGCTTAGATCCGCCCCCGAGATATGAGCAGTTCTTC
TRBD2	TRBV5-4	many	TRBJ2-5	CASSPGGGTETQYF	TGTGCCAGCAGCCCTGGGGGGGGTACAGAGACCCAGTACTTC
TRBD2	TRBV13	few	TRBJ2-1	CASSSWTSGGAYNEQFF	TGTGCCAGCAGCTCCTGGACTAGCGGGGGGGCCTACAATGAGCAGTTCTTC
TRBD2	TRBV23-1	many	TRBJ2-1	CASSQPEERSGTKRNNEQFF	TGCGCCAGCAGTCAGCCCGAAGAGCGTAGCGGGACGAAGAGGAATAATGAGCAGTTCTTC
.	TRBV27	many	TRBJ2-5	CASSLSADQETQYF	TGTGCCAGCAGTTTATCTGCGGACCAAGAGACCCAGTACTTC
.	TRBV19	few	TRBJ2-3	CASSSVPPPDTQYF	TGTGCCAGTAGTTCGGTTCCCCCCCCAGATACGCAGTATTTT
.	TRBV18	many	TRBJ2-1	CASSPLDEQFF	TGTGCCAGCTCGCCTCTTGATGAGCAGTTCTTC
.	TRBV7-7	medium-sized	TRBJ2-1	CASSFETGLARRSSYNEQFF	TGTGCCAGCAGCTTTGAGACGGGGCTAGCGCGGAGGAGCTCCTACAATGAGCAGTTCTTC
TRBD2	TRBV13	few	TRBJ2-7	CASSSRTSGGASEQYF	TGTGCCAGCAGCTCAAGGACTAGCGGGGGGGCTTCCGAGCAGTACTTC
.	TRBV5-1	medium-sized	TRBJ1-1	CASSLGGVSRTEAFF	TGCGCCAGCAGCTTGGGGGGCGTCAGCCGCACTGAAGCTTTCTTT
TRBD1	TRBV12-5	many	TRBJ2-7	CASGLEPRATGASYEQYF	TGTGCTAGTGGTTTGGAACCCAGAGCGACAGGGGCCTCCTACGAGCAGTACTTC
TRBD2	TRBV28	.	TRBJ2-5	CASGTSGSEETQYF	TGTGCCAGCGGGACTAGCGGGTCTGAAGAGACCCAGTACTTC
.	TRBV7-9	many	TRBJ1-2	CASSLVPGIYGYTF	TGTGCCAGCAGCTTAGTTCCAGGGATCTATGGCTACACCTTC
.	TRBV28	many	TRBJ2-3	CASSLDHLSTQYF	TGTGCCAGCAGTCTTGACCACCTCTCGACGCAGTATTTT
.	TRBV7-8	many	TRBJ1-5	CASSLAVANSNQPQHF	TGTGCCAGCAGCTTAGCGGTAGCTAATAGCAATCAGCCCCAGCATTTT
.	TRBV27	medium-sized	TRBJ2-7	CASSGGRTDGSEQYF	TGTGCCAGCAGTGGGGGACGGACAGACGGGTCCGAGCAGTACTTC
.	TRBV10-3	.	TRBJ1-1	CAISDSQGSTEAFF	TGTGCCATCAGTGACTCCCAGGGGTCGACTGAAGCTTTCTTT
.	TRBV28	medium-sized	TRBJ2-2	CASSLRSGELFF	TGTGCCAGCAGTTTACGGTCCGGGGAGCTGTTTTTT
.	TRBV12-3/TRBV12-4	many	TRBJ1-5	CASSYGMGLPQHF	TGTGCCAGCAGCTACGGAATGGGGCTGCCCCAGCATTTT
.	TRBV23-1	many	TRBJ2-2	CASSQNPPDPLAGLFPGELFF	TGCGCCAGCAGTCAAAACCCTCCCGACCCCTTGGCGGGACTCTTCCCCGGGGAGCTGTTTTTT
.	TRBV6-5	medium-sized	TRBJ2-2	CASSHPAFANTGELFF	TGTGCCAGCAGCCACCCCGCGTTCGCGAACACCGGGGAGCTGTTTTTT
.	TRBV12-3/TRBV12-4	medium-sized	TRBJ1-2	CASSRGLGDGYTF	TGTGCCAGCAGTAGGGGTCTTGGGGATGGCTACACCTTC
.	TRBV20-1	many	TRBJ2-3	CSASGGSTDTQYF	TGCAGTGCTAGTGGGGGTAGCACAGATACGCAGTATTTT
TRBD2	TRBV29-1	.	TRBJ2-1	CSVEDPRDSGRAYEQFF	TGCAGCGTTGAAGATCCCCGGGATAGCGGGAGGGCATATGAGCAGTTCTTC
.	TRBV11-2	medium-sized	TRBJ2-1	CASSPGGGPNEQFF	TGTGCCAGCAGCCCCGGCGGAGGGCCGAATGAGCAGTTCTTC
.	TRBV20-1	many	TRBJ2-1	CSAPTGGHNEQFF	TGCAGTGCGCCGACCGGGGGGCACAATGAGCAGTTCTTC
TRBD1	TRBV29-1	many	TRBJ1-2	CSVATGGDYGYTF	TGCAGCGTTGCGACAGGGGGGGACTATGGCTACACCTTC
TRBD1	TRBV7-6	many	TRBJ2-5	CASRGQVETQYF	TGTGCCAGCAGGGGACAGGTAGAGACCCAGTACTTC
.	TRBV7-7	many	TRBJ2-2	CASSPGSSGELFF	TGTGCCAGCAGCCCAGGCAGTTCCGGGGAGCTGTTTTTT
.	TRBV9	.	TRBJ1-5	CASSVDSDQPQHF	TGTGCCAGCAGCGTAGATTCCGATCAGCCCCAGCATTTT
.	TRBV19	many	TRBJ2-5	CASRGGQETQYF	TGTGCCAGTCGTGGTGGACAAGAGACCCAGTACTTC
.	TRBV11-2	medium-sized	TRBJ2-5	CASSPDRGIQETQYF	TGTGCCAGCAGCCCAGACCGAGGAATACAAGAGACCCAGTACTTC
.	TRBV5-1	medium-sized	TRBJ2-1	CASSLVGLSEQFF	TGCGCCAGCAGCTTGGTGGGATTGAGCGAGCAGTTCTTC
.	TRBV24-1	.	TRBJ1-2	CATSSRPGYGYTF	TGTGCCACCAGTAGCCGCCCGGGCTATGGCTACACCTTC
.	TRBV20-1	few	TRBJ2-3	CSILTSTDTQYF	TGCAGCATCCTCACTAGCACAGATACGCAGTATTTT
.	TRBV6-1	.	TRBJ2-3	CASSHVTDTQYF	TGTGCCAGCAGCCACGTCACAGATACGCAGTATTTT
TRBD1	TRBV19	.	TRBJ2-1	CASSNTGGSGKEQFF	TGTGCGAGTAGTAACACAGGGGGCTCCGGCAAAGAGCAGTTCTTC
.	TRBV7-9	.	TRBJ1-5	CASSFTGDSNQPQHF	TGTGCCAGCAGTTTTACTGGGGATAGCAATCAGCCCCAGCATTTT
.	TRBV20-1	few	TRBJ2-3	CSARDVDRSTDTQYF	TGCAGTGCTAGAGACGTTGACAGGTCCACAGATACGCAGTATTTT
TRBD1	TRBV27	few	TRBJ2-2	CASSLAGTENTGELFF	TGTGCCAGCAGTTTGGCCGGGACAGAAAACACCGGGGAGCTGTTTTTT
.	TRBV12-3/TRBV12-4	medium-sized	TRBJ2-1	CASSLVGDEQFF	TGTGCCAGCAGTTTAGTAGGTGACGAGCAGTTCTTC
TRBD1	TRBV23-1	many	TRBJ2-7	CASSPGGVTYEQYF	TGCGCCAGCAGTCCAGGGGGCGTAACCTACGAGCAGTACTTC
.	TRBV5-1	medium-sized	TRBJ2-4	CASSLLFDKNIQYF	TGCGCCAGCAGCTTGTTGTTCGACAAAAACATTCAGTACTTC